A single TCR beta chain is shown here with its context. Antigen specificity is unknown. These data are taken from a study of T cell clones after liver transplantation. For the study at large: Samples came from ITN030ST, which attempted immunosuppression withdrawal within 2 years of liver transplantation.

Data came from immunoSEQ multiplex PCR; TCRdb stores just in-frame clones and leaves some out. The sample yields approximately 71,000 clones, approximately 92% seen once. Study-level findings and limits: Post-transplant time points were not standardized, so conclusions are preliminary.

The sample in question was CD4+ T cells from blood, obtained roughly 26 months after liver transplant. The source of this sequence is a human patient who received a liver transplant. Part of the T cells may come from the graft donor.

DNA for the CDR3: TGTGCTAGTGGTTTGCCAATCGGGGTTCCTGGGGCCAACGTCCTGACTTTC. The encoded protein is CASGLPIGVPGANVLTF. The chain carries TRBV12-5 and TRBJ2-6; a weak D match, TRBD2 (5 bases). Germline V gene data show CDR1 as LGHNT and CDR2 as FRNRAP. V was cut by 2 bases and J by 2 bases, with 13 bases left in between. This CDR3 comprises 17 residues.